This entry describes one TCR beta chain. Sequenced by immunoSEQ multiplex PCR; TCRdb stores in-frame clones only, minus some. Here the sample spans approximately 940,000 clones, around 80% being singletons. With 4 bases removed from V and 8 bases from J, the gap between germline ends came to 16 bases. This CDR3 is built from 15 residues. In germline, CDR1 is SGHNT, CDR2 YYREEE (reference sequence). This sample stems from a study of shared clonotypes between healthy human individuals. The rearrangement uses TRBV5-4 and TRBJ1-6; D perhaps matches TRBD1 (6 bases). This TCR derives from a man younger than 35 in good health. Sequences were obtained from memory CD4+ T cells sorted from blood. Indicated subset: CD45RA-negative fraction. The CDR3 region has the DNA TGTGCCAGCAGCCCGGAGCCAGGGGAAGATTCACCCCTCCACTTT. Translating it yields CASSPEPGEDSPLHF.